This T cell receptor (beta chain) was obtained from a study of blood T cell repertoires in COVID-19. Turning to the study itself: The study drew acute and convalescent COVID-19 samples from the United States, Italy and Spain. T cells, B-cell-depleted T cells, or PBMCs provided the cDNA or gDNA that served as material.

CDR1 SGHTA and CDR2 FQGNSA come from the germline V gene. This CDR3 spans 14 amino acids. Trimming at V came to 4 bases and at J to 5 bases, leaving 2 bases not matched to a gene. Original data processing: Amplification of reference gene primers was used by the study to estimate nucleated cell counts. Using immunoSEQ multiplex PCR, the repertoire was profiled, and TCRdb retains in-frame clones only, with some absent. Clone size and V and J calls were adopted from that table, with D and trimming inferred from the DNA. The sample has approximately 130,000 clones, 84% seen once; the top ten hold around 13%.

V is TRBV7-2 and J is TRBJ2-3, with 11 bases aligning to TRBD2. The receptor was derived from a human donor in a cohort sampled during active COVID-19. Sequencing was performed on peripheral blood. The CDR3 DNA is TGTGCCAGCAGCTCCGGGACTAGCGGAGATACGCAGTATTTT. Its protein is CASSSGTSGDTQYF.